These 9 T cell receptor beta chains came from one sample sequenced in a study of patients and donors after allogeneic stem cell transplantation. TCRdb ran MiXCR on the RT-PCR reads and lists one entry per CDR3 protein. The sample has 90,000 to 130,000 distinct CDR3 sequences, 35% seen once. The sequenced sample consisted of blood, either unsorted or a sorted T cell fraction (not recorded which). The origin of the receptors is a human donor who was either an allogeneic HSCT recipient or a stem cell or donor lymphocyte infusion donor (not recorded which). It is not recorded whose cells these are; they may come from a transplant donor.

The chain is built from TRBV7-2 and TRBJ1-1, with no clear D. The germline gives CDR1 SGHTA, CDR2 FQGNSA. The germline V and J ends were trimmed by 1 base and 5 bases, with 8 bases remaining between them. The CDR3 length is 13 residues. The CDR3 reads CASSLDIPTEAFF. The DNA for the CDR3 is TGTGCCAGCAGCTTAGATATCCCGACTGAAGCTTTCTTT.

The chain links TRBV24-1 to TRBJ2-5; D possibly corresponds to TRBD2 (5 bases). CDR1 is KGHDR, CDR2 SFDVKD, per germline. The CDR3 covers 15 residues. V lost 4 bases and J 2 bases, leaving 13 bases between the germline ends. The CDR3 sequence is CATSESGTRQETQYF. CDR3 bases: TGTGCCACCAGTGAGAGCGGCACCCGGCAAGAGACCCAGTACTTC.

This chain uses TRBV25-1 with TRBJ1-1; D gene unclear. CDR3 length: 13 amino acids. V was pared by 10 bases and J by 1 base, with 13 bases between. Germline CDR1 MGHDK, CDR2 SYGVNS. In nucleotides, the CDR3 is TGTGCCACCCGGGGATCTAAGAACACTGAAGCTTTCTTT. This sequence encodes CATRGSKNTEAFF.

This chain uses TRBV7-9 with TRBJ1-1; 7 bases align to TRBD1. The V and J ends lost 10 bases and 4 bases, in that order; junction bases with no gene match: 12. In germline, CDR1 is SEHNR, CDR2 FQNEAQ (reference sequence). The CDR3 extends over 14 amino acids. The CDR3 loop reads CATRTGPSGTEAFF. CDR3 nucleotide sequence: TGTGCCACCCGGACAGGACCATCGGGCACTGAAGCTTTCTTT.

V usage is TRBV11-2 and J usage is TRBJ2-5; TRBD2 aligns across 9 bases. V was clipped by 2 bases and J by 0 bases; unmatched bases: 10. CDR3 length equals 18 residues. Per the germline V gene, CDR1 is SGHAT and CDR2 is FQNNGV. The CDR3 region has the DNA TGTGCCAGCAGCTTACTCCGAGTTGAGCGGGAGGACCAAGAGACCCAGTACTTC. This codes for CASSLLRVEREDQETQYF.

This clonotype has more than one count but fewer than ten. J is TRBJ1-1 and V is TRBV11-2; D is undetermined. This CDR3 has 13 amino acids. V was clipped by 2 bases and J by 10 bases, with 14 bases between them. Germline assignment: CDR1 SGHAT and CDR2 FQNNGV. The CDR3 region is CASSLPPPLGAFF. CDR3 in DNA: TGTGCCAGCAGCTTACCCCCGCCACTAGGAGCTTTCTTT.

This clonotype was seen a handful of times. The chain couples TRBV5-1 to TRBJ2-1, with TRBD2 identical over 12 bases. The CDR3 consists of 17 residues. V was pared by 0 bases and J by 5 bases, with 6 bases of the junction left unmatched. Germline CDR1 reads SGHRS; CDR2 reads YFSETQ. The CDR3 reads CASSLVSSGRAHNEQFF. CDR3 in DNA: TGCGCCAGCAGCTTGGTTTCTAGCGGGAGGGCCCACAATGAGCAGTTCTTC.

The chain is built from TRBV4-2 and TRBJ2-7, with a weak D call TRBD1 (5 bases). Germline-derived CDR1 and CDR2 are LGHNA and YNFKEQ. CDR3 length: 14 amino acids. Trimming left V 2 bases short and J 0 bases short, with 8 bases between. In DNA form, the CDR3 reads TGTGCCAGCAGCCAACAAGGGGACTCCTACGAGCAGTACTTC. It is translated as CASSQQGDSYEQYF.

This clonotype was detected only a few times. The chain has TRBV6-5 and TRBJ1-4; D gene unclear. This CDR3 has 13 amino acids. Trimming pared 4 bases from V and 5 bases from J, leaving 8 bases between. Germline V gives CDR1 MNHEY, CDR2 SVGAGI. The CDR3 DNA reads as TGTGCCAGCAGTTTGCGCTACAATGAAAAACTGTTTTTT. Amino acid sequence: CASSLRYNEKLFF.